Each of the 8 T cell receptor beta chains below was sequenced from the same sample in a study of cytomegalovirus exposure and HLA in healthy donors. The protocol was immunoSEQ multiplex PCR, while the TCRdb copy is restricted to in-frame clones and leaves out a portion. The repertoire consists of 45,000 to 65,000 clones, with 90% occurring once and the leading ten covering around 2.8%. Sequenced: PBMCs. The receptors stem from a man between 18 and 29 years old in good health and CMV-seronegative.

The V gene is TRBV4-2, the J gene TRBJ2-3; 12 nucleotides line up with TRBD2. The CDR3 is 16 residues long. Per the germline V gene, CDR1 is LGHNA and CDR2 is YNFKEQ. V dropped 2 bases and J dropped 5; count of bases not matched to a gene: 5. CDR3 bases: TGTGCCAGCAGCCAAAAAATGGGACTAGCGGGAGATACGCAGTATTTT. Encoded protein: CASSQKMGLAGDTQYF.

J is TRBJ1-3 and V is TRBV6-1; no clear D gene. This CDR3 spans 12 amino acids. Germline lookup yields CDR1 MNHNS and CDR2 SASEGT. V lost 4 bases and J lost 4, with 5 bases in between. CDR3 bases: TGTGCCAGCAGTGTACAGGGAAACACCATATATTTT. Translated: CASSVQGNTIYF.

The V gene is TRBV5-1, the J gene TRBJ2-5, with a possible D match to TRBD2 (6 bases). Between the trimmed V and J ends, which lost 4 bases and 1 base, there was a span of 20 bases. Germline CDR1 SGHRS, CDR2 YFSETQ. The CDR3 is 17 amino acids. CDR3 region: CASSPPLSGPSQETQYF. CDR3 bases: TGCGCCAGCAGCCCTCCTCTCAGCGGGCCGAGCCAAGAGACCCAGTACTTC.

Here the CDR3 DNA reads TGTGCCAGCAGTTCCTCCGGGGCCGGGGGGTTGTTTGGCTACACCTTC. This codes for CASSSSGAGGLFGYTF. This chain links TRBV28 with TRBJ1-2, with a tentative D call TRBD1 (5 bases). CDR1 and CDR2 (germline): MDHEN, SYDVKM. Trimming took off 4 bases at V and 7 bases at J, with 22 bases between the two ends. This CDR3 is 16 amino acids long.

The genes are TRBV11-3 and TRBJ2-1; the match to TRBD2 covers 14 bases. The length of the CDR3 is 16 residues. Germline values: CDR1 SGHNT, CDR2 YENEEA. Unmatched junction bases numbered 7, after V lost 5 bases and J lost 7 bases. This CDR3 reads CASSAGLAGVGNEQFF. For the CDR3, the DNA is TGTGCCAGCAGCGCGGGACTAGCGGGAGTAGGGAATGAGCAGTTCTTC.

This chain connects TRBV5-4 to TRBJ2-1; 9 positions agree with TRBD2. J lost 7 bases, V lost 5 bases, and 10 bases had no gene match. The CDR3 loop spans 15 amino acids. Germline CDR1 reads SGHNT; CDR2 reads YYREEE (reference sequence). CDR3 loop: CASSHAGGPFNEQFF. In DNA, the CDR3 is TGTGCCAGCAGTCACGCGGGAGGGCCTTTTAATGAGCAGTTCTTC.

V is TRBV28 and J is TRBJ1-1; 7 bases are shared with TRBD1. The CDR3 loop spans 16 amino acids. Germline V CDR1 and CDR2: MDHEN, SYDVKM. The ends lost 5 bases at V and 1 base at J; junction bases unmatched: 10. This chain's CDR3 is CASSPTPGQSNTEAFF. The CDR3 DNA follows: TGTGCCAGCAGTCCGACCCCGGGACAGTCGAACACTGAAGCTTTCTTT.

The chain uses TRBV7-2 and TRBJ2-5; unclear D gene. This CDR3 has 14 residues. V lost 5 bases to trimming and J lost 2 bases, with 12 bases between them. Germline-derived CDR1 and CDR2 are SGHTA and FQGNSA. The CDR3 DNA reads as TGTGCCAGCAGCAAAGCCGGGTTGCAAGAGACCCAGTACTTC. This encodes CASSKAGLQETQYF. Full variable domain (remainder filled in from reference TRBV7-2 and TRBJ2-5): GAGVSQSPSNKVTEKGKDVELRCDPISGHTALYWYRQSLGQGLEFLIYFQGNSAPDKSGLPSDRFSAERTGGSVSTLTIQRTQQEDSAVYLCASSKAGLQETQYFGPGTRLLVL.